Listed below are T cell receptor beta chains from one sample, sequenced in a study of cytomegalovirus exposure and HLA in healthy donors. The method was immunoSEQ multiplex PCR; TCRdb's version includes in-frame clones alone and lacks a portion of them. Of 130,000 to 150,000 clones listed, more than 75% were seen once; the top ten hold 2.5% to 3.5%. Material: PBMCs. All receptors come from a female donor in good health and CMV-seronegative. Both conserved end residues are part of each CDR3. A D gene is named only where the DNA matches it firmly. Not all rows give a size; the values are once, few, many and, for expanded clones, a class.

V gene: TRBV7-9
D gene: -
J gene: TRBJ2-7
clone size: -
CDR3 protein: CASSRRQAYEQYF
CDR3 DNA: TGTGCCAGCAGCCGCCGGCAGGCCTACGAGCAGTACTTC

V gene: TRBV30
D gene: -
J gene: TRBJ1-1
clone size: few
CDR3 protein: CAWIGGAEAFF
CDR3 DNA: TGTGCCTGGATAGGAGGAGCTGAAGCTTTCTTT

V gene: TRBV28
D gene: TRBD1
J gene: TRBJ2-7
clone size: few
CDR3 protein: CASSRWDRPYEQYF
CDR3 DNA: TGTGCCAGCTCCCGGTGGGACAGGCCCTACGAGCAGTACTTC

V gene: TRBV19
D gene: -
J gene: TRBJ2-1
clone size: -
CDR3 protein: CASSRGGGYNEQFF
CDR3 DNA: TGTGCCAGTAGCAGGGGCGGGGGATACAATGAGCAGTTCTTC

V gene: TRBV27
D gene: -
J gene: TRBJ1-5
clone size: few
CDR3 protein: CASSVRGGRHQPQHF
CDR3 DNA: TGTGCCAGCAGCGTCAGGGGTGGAAGGCATCAGCCCCAGCATTTT

V gene: TRBV30
D gene: -
J gene: TRBJ1-3
clone size: -
CDR3 protein: CASLGTHRESTGNTIYF
CDR3 DNA: TGTGCCTCCCTCGGAACACACAGGGAGTCAACTGGAAACACCATATATTTT

V gene: TRBV10-3
D gene: TRBD1
J gene: TRBJ2-1
clone size: -
CDR3 protein: CAIRQGAGYNEQFF
CDR3 DNA: TGTGCCATCAGACAGGGGGCGGGTTACAATGAGCAGTTCTTC

V gene: TRBV28
D gene: -
J gene: TRBJ1-5
clone size: -
CDR3 protein: CASSFADSYQPQHF
CDR3 DNA: TGTGCCAGCAGTTTCGCGGACAGCTATCAGCCCCAGCATTTT

V gene: TRBV7-2
D gene: TRBD2
J gene: TRBJ2-3
clone size: -
CDR3 protein: CASSFFVAGATSTDTQYF
CDR3 DNA: TGTGCCAGCAGCTTTTTTGTAGCGGGGGCCACTAGCACAGATACGCAGTATTTT

V gene: TRBV11-2
D gene: -
J gene: TRBJ1-6
clone size: -
CDR3 protein: CASRFWGLVSPLHF
CDR3 DNA: TGTGCCAGCAGATTTTGGGGGCTTGTTTCACCCCTCCACTTT